Presented here are 16 T cell receptor beta chains from one specimen sequenced in a study of blood T cell repertoires in COVID-19. This table comes from immunoSEQ multiplex PCR, and its TCRdb copy is limited to in-frame clones, with some not included. The sample contains roughly 130,000 clones, less than 90% of which appear only once. Sequenced input: peripheral blood. Receptor source: a human donor with COVID-19, enrolled during active disease. The donor label of this sample is uncertain.

This chain links TRBV15 with TRBJ1-5, with 7 nucleotides matching TRBD1. Germline trimming cut 3 bases from V and 3 bases from J; bases unmatched to any gene: 5. CDR1 LNHNV and CDR2 YYDKDF come from the germline V gene (reference sequence). This CDR3 spans 15 amino acids. For the CDR3, the DNA is TGTGCCACCAGCAGGCCGGGACAGTTCAATCAGCCCCAGCATTTT. This gives the protein CATSRPGQFNQPQHF. The entire variable domain, with the rest obtained from reference TRBV15 and TRBJ1-5, is as follows: DAMVIQNPRYQVTQFGKPVTLSCSQTLNHNVMYWYQQKSSQAPKLLFHYYDKDFNNEADTPDNFQSRRPNTSFCFLDIRSPGLGDTAMYLCATSRPGQFNQPQHFGDGTRLSIL.

V usage is TRBV5-1 and J usage is TRBJ2-1; 8 positions agree with TRBD1. V lost 4 bases to trimming and J lost 4 bases; unmatched junction nucleotides: 4. This CDR3 contains 14 residues. Germline V gives CDR1 SGHRS, CDR2 YFSETQ. The CDR3 spells CASSGGTGYNEQFF. The CDR3 DNA reads TGCGCCAGCAGCGGAGGGACAGGATACAATGAGCAGTTCTTC. Supplemented by reference TRBV5-1 and TRBJ2-1, the full variable domain reads KAGVTQTPRYLIKTRGQQVTLSCSPISGHRSVSWYQQTPGQGLQFLFEYFSETQRNKGNFPGRFSGRQFSNSRSEMNVSTLELGDSALYLCASSGGTGYNEQFFGPGTRLTVL.

In DNA, the CDR3 is TGTGCCAGCAGCCAAGTGCTCGGGAATGGTGAGCAGTTCTTC. Residues: CASSQVLGNGEQFF. The chain joins TRBV3-1 (or the pseudogene TRBV3-2) to TRBJ2-1, with TRBD2 as a possible D gene (5 bases). Germline values: CDR1 LGHDT, CDR2 YNNKEL (reference sequence). The ends were cut back, 1 base at V and 9 bases at J, with 13 bases in the middle. This CDR3 contains 14 residues.

The chain is built from TRBV9 and TRBJ1-1, with 9 bases that match TRBD1. The CDR3 has 15 residues. CDR1 SGDLS and CDR2 YYNGEE come from the germline V gene. V dropped 4 bases and J dropped 6; count of bases not matched to a gene: 10. CDR3: CASSSHRGLTSEAFF. The DNA for the CDR3 is TGTGCCAGCAGCTCCCACAGGGGGCTCACATCTGAAGCTTTCTTT.

The genes are TRBV11-1 and TRBJ2-5; tentative D call: TRBD1 (5 bases). The CDR3 consists of 14 residues. Germline V gene data show CDR1 as SGHAT and CDR2 as FQDESV (reference sequence). The germline V and J ends were trimmed by 5 bases and 5 bases, with 15 bases remaining between them. As DNA, the CDR3 is TGTGCCAGCAGCCCCCCCAGGGATCCCGAGACCCAGTACTTC. The encoded protein is CASSPPRDPETQYF. The full variable domain, its missing parts supplied by reference TRBV11-1 and TRBJ2-5, is EAEVAQSPRYKITEKSQAVAFWCDPISGHATLYWYRQILGQGPELLVQFQDESVVDDSQLPKDRFSAERLKGVDSTLKIQPAELGDSAMYLCASSPPRDPETQYFGPGTRLLVL.

This clone showed up just once. This chain connects TRBV7-9 to TRBJ1-4; D may be TRBD1 (5 bases). The CDR3 runs to 15 residues. The germline V gene has CDR1 SEHNR and CDR2 FQNEAQ (reference sequence). V was trimmed by 5 bases and J by 5 bases, leaving 15 bases between them. The CDR3 sequence: CASSAGKQANEKLFF. In DNA form, the CDR3 reads TGTGCCAGCAGCGCAGGGAAACAAGCAAATGAAAAACTGTTTTTT.

The V call is TRBV6-1, the J call TRBJ1-5; 7 nucleotides agree with TRBD1. Germline V gene lookup returns CDR1 MNHNS and CDR2 SASEGT. The CDR3 is made up of 15 amino acids. J was trimmed by 6 bases and V by 3 bases; bases with no gene match: 8. CDR3: CASSDVTGSGQPQHF. CDR3 sequence (DNA): TGTGCCAGCAGTGACGTGACAGGGTCGGGTCAGCCCCAGCATTTT.

V gene TRBV30 combines with J gene TRBJ1-5; 7 nucleotides match TRBD1. The CDR3 is 15 residues long. The trim removed 4 bases at V and 3 bases at J, leaving 9 bases unmatched. Germline-derived CDR1 and CDR2 are GTSNPN and SVGIG (reference sequence). The CDR3 protein is CAWTPGQTNNQPQHF. The CDR3 coding sequence is TGTGCCTGGACCCCGGGACAGACGAACAATCAGCCCCAGCATTTT. The whole variable domain, remainder taken from reference TRBV30 and TRBJ1-5, is SQTIHQWPATLVQPVGSPLSLECTVEGTSNPNLYWYRQAAGRGLQLLFYSVGIGQISSEVPQNLSASRPQDRQFILSSKKLLLSDSGFYLCAWTPGQTNNQPQHFGDGTRLSIL.

The rearrangement joins TRBV9 to TRBJ1-2; 10 bases fit TRBD1. The germline V gene encodes CDR1 SGDLS and CDR2 YYNGEE. The V segment lost 4 bases and the J segment 7 bases; nucleotides outside the gene matches: 10. The CDR3 length is 15 residues. CDR3: CASSIGQGGLGGYTF. As DNA, the CDR3 is TGTGCCAGCAGCATCGGACAGGGGGGCCTCGGTGGCTACACCTTC.

This chain connects TRBV6-5 to TRBJ1-2; tentative D call: TRBD1 (6 bases). V was clipped by 0 bases and J by 8 bases, with 13 bases between them. In germline, CDR1 is MNHEY, CDR2 SVGAGI. The CDR3 loop spans 14 amino acids. CDR3 sequence (DNA): TGTGCCAGCAGTTACTCGTTACAGGGTGGGGGCTACACCTTC. Encoded protein: CASSYSLQGGGYTF.

The chain has TRBV6-5 and TRBJ1-2; tentative D call: TRBD1 (5 bases). CDR1 and CDR2 from the germline V gene are MNHEY and SVGAGI. Trimming stripped 8 bases from V and 7 bases from J, with 20 bases between. This CDR3 comprises 14 residues. In DNA form, the CDR3 reads TGTGCCAGCCGTCCGGCGGGGGACGTAGGTGGCTACACCTTC. Residues: CASRPAGDVGGYTF.

The rearrangement joins TRBV7-9 to TRBJ1-1, with D uncertain. The CDR3 is 14 amino acids. The V end lost 6 bases, the J end lost 7 bases, and 18 bases lay between the germline ends. The germline CDR1 and CDR2 sequences are SEHNR and FQNEAQ (reference sequence). The CDR3 DNA follows: TGTGCCAGCAGTCTTCAAGCGGCGCTAGGTGAAGCTTTCTTT. This codes for CASSLQAALGEAFF.

The rearrangement joins TRBV4-1 to TRBJ1-1, with D perhaps matching TRBD1 (5 bases). The CDR3 is 14 amino acids. The germline CDR1 and CDR2 sequences are MGHRA and YSYEKL. Trimming took off 0 bases at V and 5 bases at J, with 10 bases between the two ends. The CDR3 nucleotides are TGCGCCAGCAGCCAAGATGGGGGGGAGACTGAAGCTTTCTTT. It translates to CASSQDGGETEAFF.

J is TRBJ2-7 and V is TRBV2, with 8 bases fitting TRBD1. After removal of 1 base from V and 5 bases from J, the junction contained 7 bases not matched to a gene. CDR1 SNHLY and CDR2 FYNNEI come from the germline V gene. The length of the CDR3 is 15 residues. The CDR3: CASSEGGLRGHEQYF. The CDR3 bases are TGTGCCAGCAGTGAAGGGGGACTCAGGGGGCACGAGCAGTACTTC.

The chain carries TRBV5-4 and TRBJ2-1, with 7 bases that match TRBD1. CDR3 length: 17 residues. V lost 0 bases and J lost 0; bases outside the gene matches: 6. CDR1 and CDR2 (germline): SGHNT, YYREEE (reference sequence). The CDR3 bases are TGTGCCAGCAGCTTGGATGGCCGGGACAGCTCCTACAATGAGCAGTTCTTC. Encoded protein: CASSLDGRDSSYNEQFF.

The sample holds a few counts of this clone. V gene TRBV29-1 combines with J gene TRBJ1-6, with 9 nucleotides matching TRBD1. Germline-derived CDR1 and CDR2 are SQVTM and ANQGSEA. This CDR3 has 13 amino acids. The ends lost 7 bases at V and 8 bases at J; junction bases unmatched: 6. DNA of the CDR3: TGCAGCGCTTCGGACAGGGGTGATTCACCCCTCCACTTT. Translated, it gives CSASDRGDSPLHF.